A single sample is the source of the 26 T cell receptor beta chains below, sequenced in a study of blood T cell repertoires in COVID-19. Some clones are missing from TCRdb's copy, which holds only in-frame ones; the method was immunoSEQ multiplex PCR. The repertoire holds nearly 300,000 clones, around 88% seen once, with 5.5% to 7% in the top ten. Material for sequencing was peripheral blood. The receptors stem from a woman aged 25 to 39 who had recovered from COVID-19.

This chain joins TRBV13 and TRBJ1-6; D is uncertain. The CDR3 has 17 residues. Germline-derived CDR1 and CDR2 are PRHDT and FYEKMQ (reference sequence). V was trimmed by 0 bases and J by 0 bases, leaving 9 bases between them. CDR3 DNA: TGTGCCAGCAGCTTAGGCCTACTGAGCTCCTATAATTCACCCCTCCACTTT. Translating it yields CASSLGLLSSYNSPLHF.

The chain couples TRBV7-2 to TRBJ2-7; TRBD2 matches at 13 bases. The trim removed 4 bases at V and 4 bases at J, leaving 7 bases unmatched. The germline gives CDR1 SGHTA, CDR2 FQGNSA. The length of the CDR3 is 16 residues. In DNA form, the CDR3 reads TGTGCCAGCAGCTGGGGACTAGCGGGACTTCCATACGAGCAGTACTTC. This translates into CASSWGLAGLPYEQYF.

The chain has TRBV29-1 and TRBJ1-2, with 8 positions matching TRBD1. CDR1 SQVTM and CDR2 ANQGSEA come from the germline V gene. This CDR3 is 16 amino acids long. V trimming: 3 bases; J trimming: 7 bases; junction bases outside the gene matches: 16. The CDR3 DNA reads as TGCAGCGTTGAGGAGGACAGGGTCTTTGGGAAGTCTGGCTACACCTTC. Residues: CSVEEDRVFGKSGYTF.

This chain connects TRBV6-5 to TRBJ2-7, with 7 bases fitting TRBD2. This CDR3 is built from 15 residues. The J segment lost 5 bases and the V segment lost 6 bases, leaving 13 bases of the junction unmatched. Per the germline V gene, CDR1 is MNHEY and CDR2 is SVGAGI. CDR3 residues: CASRPAGTNLNEQYF. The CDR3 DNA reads TGTGCCAGCAGACCCGCCGGGACTAACCTCAACGAGCAGTACTTC.

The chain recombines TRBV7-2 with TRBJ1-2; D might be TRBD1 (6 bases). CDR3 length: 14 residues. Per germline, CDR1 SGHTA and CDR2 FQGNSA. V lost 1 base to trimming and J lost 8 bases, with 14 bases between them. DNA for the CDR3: TGTGCCAGCAGCTTAGGGGGGCAGGTGGTGGGCTACACCTTC. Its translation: CASSLGGQVVGYTF.

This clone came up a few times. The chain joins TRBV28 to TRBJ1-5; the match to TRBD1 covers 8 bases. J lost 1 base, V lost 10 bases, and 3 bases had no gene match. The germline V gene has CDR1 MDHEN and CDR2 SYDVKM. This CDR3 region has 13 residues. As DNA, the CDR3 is TGTGCCATACGACAGGGGAGCAATCAGCCCCAGCATTTT. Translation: CAIRQGSNQPQHF.

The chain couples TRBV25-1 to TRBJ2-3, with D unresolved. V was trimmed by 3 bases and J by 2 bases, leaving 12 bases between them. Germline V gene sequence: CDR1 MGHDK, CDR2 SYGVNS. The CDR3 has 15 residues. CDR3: CASSDIYLNTDTQYF. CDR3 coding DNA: TGTGCCAGCAGTGACATTTACCTAAACACAGATACGCAGTATTTT.

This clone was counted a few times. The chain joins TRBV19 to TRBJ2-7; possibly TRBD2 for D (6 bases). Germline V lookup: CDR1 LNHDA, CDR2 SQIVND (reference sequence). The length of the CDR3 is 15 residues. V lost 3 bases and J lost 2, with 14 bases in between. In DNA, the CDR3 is TGTGCCAGTAGTATCGGTGGGGGGTCACCCTACGAGCAGTACTTC. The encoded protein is CASSIGGGSPYEQYF.

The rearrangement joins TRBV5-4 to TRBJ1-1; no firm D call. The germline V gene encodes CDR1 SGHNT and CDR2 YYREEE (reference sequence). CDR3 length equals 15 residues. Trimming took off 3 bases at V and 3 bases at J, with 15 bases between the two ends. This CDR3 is CASSWSLGGDTEAFF. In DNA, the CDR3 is TGTGCCAGCAGCTGGAGCCTTGGCGGGGACACTGAAGCTTTCTTT.

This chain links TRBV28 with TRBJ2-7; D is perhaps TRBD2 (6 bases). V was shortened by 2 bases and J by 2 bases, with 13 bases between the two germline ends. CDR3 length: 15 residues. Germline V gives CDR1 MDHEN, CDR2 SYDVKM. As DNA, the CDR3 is TGTGCCAGCAGTTTAACCGGGACTCCCGCCTACGAGCAGTACTTC. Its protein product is CASSLTGTPAYEQYF. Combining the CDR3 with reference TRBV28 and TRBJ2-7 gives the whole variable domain DVKVTQSSRYLVKRTGEKVFLECVQDMDHENMFWYRQDPGLGLRLIYFSYDVKMKEKGDIPEGYSVSREKKERFSLILESASTNQTSMYLCASSLTGTPAYEQYFGPGTRLTVT.

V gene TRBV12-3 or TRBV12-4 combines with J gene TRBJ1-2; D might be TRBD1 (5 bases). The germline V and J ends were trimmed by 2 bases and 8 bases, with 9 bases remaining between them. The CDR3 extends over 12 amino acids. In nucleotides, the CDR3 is TGTGCCAGCAGTTTAAGGGGCCGCGGCTACACCTTC. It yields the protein CASSLRGRGYTF.

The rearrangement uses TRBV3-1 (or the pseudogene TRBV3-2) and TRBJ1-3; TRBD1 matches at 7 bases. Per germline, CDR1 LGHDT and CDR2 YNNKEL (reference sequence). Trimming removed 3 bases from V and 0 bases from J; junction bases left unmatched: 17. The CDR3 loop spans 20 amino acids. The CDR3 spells CASSHPPGQLLNDSGNTIYF. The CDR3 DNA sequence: TGTGCCAGCAGCCATCCGCCGGGACAGCTTCTAAACGACTCTGGAAACACCATATATTTT.

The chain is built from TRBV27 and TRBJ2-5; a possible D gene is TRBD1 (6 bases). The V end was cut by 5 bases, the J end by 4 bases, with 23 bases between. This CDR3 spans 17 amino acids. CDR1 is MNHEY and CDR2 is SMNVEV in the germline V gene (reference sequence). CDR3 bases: TGTGCCAGCAGTCCAGAAAATCCAGGGGCCGCGACAGAGACCCAGTACTTC. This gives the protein CASSPENPGAATETQYF.

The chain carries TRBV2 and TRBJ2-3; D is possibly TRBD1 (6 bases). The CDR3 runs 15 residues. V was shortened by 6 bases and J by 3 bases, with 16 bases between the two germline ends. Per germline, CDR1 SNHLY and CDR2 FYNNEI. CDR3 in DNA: TGTGCCAGCAGGGCTTACAGGGTAGGGACAGATACGCAGTATTTT. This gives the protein CASRAYRVGTDTQYF.

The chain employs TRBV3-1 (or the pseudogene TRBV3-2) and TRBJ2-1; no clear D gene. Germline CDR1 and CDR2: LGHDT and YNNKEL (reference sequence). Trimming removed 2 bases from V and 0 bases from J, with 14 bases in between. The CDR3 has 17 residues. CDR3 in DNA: TGTGCCAGCAGCCAACCCAACAGTTACTCCTCCTACAATGAGCAGTTCTTC. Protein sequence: CASSQPNSYSSYNEQFF.

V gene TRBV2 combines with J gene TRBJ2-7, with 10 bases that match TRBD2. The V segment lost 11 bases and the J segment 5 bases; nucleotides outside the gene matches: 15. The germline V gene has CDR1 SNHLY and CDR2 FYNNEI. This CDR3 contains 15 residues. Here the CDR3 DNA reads TGTGCCCGGGGTCCTAGCGGGGGACTCCTGGACGAGCAGTACTTC. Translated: CARGPSGGLLDEQYF.

This CDR3 is CASSGGSVQFF. As DNA, the CDR3 is TGTGCCAGCAGTGGCGGGTCAGTGCAGTTCTTC. This chain joins TRBV2 and TRBJ2-1; possible D gene TRBD2, 5 bases. The CDR3 has 11 residues. CDR1 SNHLY and CDR2 FYNNEI come from the germline V gene. Trimming took 4 bases from V and 12 from J, leaving 10 bases between them.

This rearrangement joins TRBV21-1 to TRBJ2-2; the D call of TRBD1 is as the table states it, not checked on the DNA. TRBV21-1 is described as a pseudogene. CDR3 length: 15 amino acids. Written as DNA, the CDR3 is TGTGCCAGCAGCAGGCCAGGGGGCGAAGCCGGGGAGCTGTTTTTT. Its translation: CASSRPGGEAGELFF.

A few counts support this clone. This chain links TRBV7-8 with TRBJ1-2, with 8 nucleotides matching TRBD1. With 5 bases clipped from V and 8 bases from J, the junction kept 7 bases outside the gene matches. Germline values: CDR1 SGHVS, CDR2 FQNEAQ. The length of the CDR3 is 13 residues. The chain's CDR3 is CASSLGQGGGYTF. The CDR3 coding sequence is TGTGCCAGCAGCCTAGGACAGGGTGGAGGCTACACCTTC.

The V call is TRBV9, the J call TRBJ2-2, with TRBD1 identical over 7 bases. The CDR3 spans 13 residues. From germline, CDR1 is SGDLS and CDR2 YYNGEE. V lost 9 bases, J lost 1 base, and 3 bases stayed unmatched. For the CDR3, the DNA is TGTGCCACTGGGACAGAGAACACCGGGGAGCTGTTTTTT. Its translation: CATGTENTGELFF.

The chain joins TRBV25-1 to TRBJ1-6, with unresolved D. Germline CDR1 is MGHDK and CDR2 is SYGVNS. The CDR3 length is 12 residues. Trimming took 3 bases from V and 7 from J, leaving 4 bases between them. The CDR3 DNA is TGTGCCAGCAGTGATCAGAATTCACCCCTCCACTTT. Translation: CASSDQNSPLHF.

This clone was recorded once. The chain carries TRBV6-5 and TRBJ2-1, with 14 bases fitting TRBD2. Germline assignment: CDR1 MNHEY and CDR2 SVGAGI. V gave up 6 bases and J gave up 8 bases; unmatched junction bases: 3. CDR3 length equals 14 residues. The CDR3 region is CASRGLAGGYEQFF. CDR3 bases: TGTGCCAGCAGAGGACTAGCGGGGGGCTATGAGCAGTTCTTC.

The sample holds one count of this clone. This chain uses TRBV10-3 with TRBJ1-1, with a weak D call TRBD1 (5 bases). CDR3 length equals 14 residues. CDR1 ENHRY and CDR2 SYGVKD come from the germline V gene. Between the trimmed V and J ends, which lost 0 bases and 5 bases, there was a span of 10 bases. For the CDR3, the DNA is TGTGCCATCAGTGAGTCATCGGGGGAAACTGAAGCTTTCTTT. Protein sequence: CAISESSGETEAFF.

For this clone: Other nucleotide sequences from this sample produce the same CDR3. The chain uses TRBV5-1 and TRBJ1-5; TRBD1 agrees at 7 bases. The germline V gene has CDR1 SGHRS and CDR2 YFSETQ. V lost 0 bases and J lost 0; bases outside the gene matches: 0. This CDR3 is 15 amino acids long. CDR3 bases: TGCGCCAGCAGCTTGGGACAGGGTAGCAATCAGCCCCAGCATTTT. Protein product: CASSLGQGSNQPQHF.

CDR3 sequence: CAGGPGGWLNEQFF. The CDR3 nucleotides are TGTGCAGGAGGGCCAGGGGGCTGGTTGAATGAGCAGTTCTTC. The genes are TRBV19 and TRBJ2-1; 8 positions agree with TRBD1. Germline loops: CDR1 LNHDA, CDR2 SQIVND (reference sequence). The CDR3 is 14 amino acids.

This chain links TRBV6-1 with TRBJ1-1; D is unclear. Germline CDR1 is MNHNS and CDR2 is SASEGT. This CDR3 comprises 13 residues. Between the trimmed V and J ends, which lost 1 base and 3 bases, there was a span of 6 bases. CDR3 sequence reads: CASSEGQYTEAFF. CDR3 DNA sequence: TGTGCCAGCAGTGAAGGCCAGTACACTGAAGCTTTCTTT.